These 31 T cell receptor beta chains originate from one sample sequenced in a study of post-analysis software for immune sequencing data. The study, taken as a whole, reports: Roughly 5 TRBV segments occurring more often in patients than controls included TRBV5-6, TRBV5-1 and TRBV20-1.

Unique molecular identifiers had been added to the TCR beta cDNA libraries. Via MiXCR, TCRdb re-called the PCR reads, giving one row per CDR3 protein. The sample lists 350,000 to 450,000 distinct CDR3 sequences; 30% to 45% were seen once. Antigen specificity for these receptors is unknown. Sequences were obtained from blood. Receptors originate from a girl aged 5 to 17 with multiple sclerosis.

The chain recombines TRBV12-3 or TRBV12-4 with TRBJ2-7; no definite D call. This CDR3 spans 12 amino acids. V was pared by 5 bases and J by 4 bases, with 9 bases between. The CDR3 sequence: CASSEEEYEQYF. The DNA of the CDR3 is TGTGCCAGCAGTGAAGAGGAGTACGAGCAGTACTTC.

The chain carries TRBV2 and TRBJ1-3; tentatively, D is TRBD1 (6 bases). The CDR3 contains 15 residues. The V and J ends lost 2 bases and 8 bases respectively, with 16 bases between them. Germline V gene sequence: CDR1 SNHLY, CDR2 FYNNEI. The CDR3: CASSESRGLADTIYF. CDR3 DNA: TGTGCCAGCAGTGAAAGCAGGGGTCTTGCGGACACCATATATTTT.

The chain employs TRBV7-3 and TRBJ2-3; 11 bases line up with TRBD2. CDR1 SGHTA and CDR2 FQGTGA come from the germline V gene. The CDR3 length is 16 residues. V was pared by 3 bases and J by 9 bases, with 11 bases of the junction left unmatched. In DNA, the CDR3 is TGTGCCAGCAGCTTGAGTAGCGGGGGGGCAATTGGGACGCAGTATTTT. This encodes CASSLSSGGAIGTQYF.

The chain combines TRBV7-6 with TRBJ2-3, with TRBD1 matching 7 bases. V lost 2 bases and J lost 8; bases outside the gene matches: 13. In germline, CDR1 is SGHVS, CDR2 FNYEAQ. The CDR3 runs 16 residues. The CDR3 here is CASSLRGGSQSGTQYF. The CDR3 bases are TGTGCCAGCAGCTTACGAGGGGGCTCCCAATCGGGTACGCAGTATTTT.

On this clonotype: A much more abundant neighbour one base away suggests this may be a read error. The V gene is TRBV5-1, the J gene TRBJ1-1, with D perhaps matching TRBD1 (6 bases). CDR1 SGHRS and CDR2 YFSETQ come from the germline V gene. V was shortened by 4 bases and J by 3 bases, with 16 bases between the two germline ends. This CDR3 has 15 amino acids. The CDR3 protein is CASSPRGQMDTEAFF. The DNA for the CDR3 is TGCGCCAGCAGCCCGCGTGGACAGATGGACACTGAAGCTTTCTTT.

This clonotype was seen a few times. The V and J genes are TRBV6-5 and TRBJ2-7, with 7 nucleotides matching TRBD2. V lost 8 bases and J lost 3; bases outside the gene matches: 10. The CDR3 contains 14 residues. Germline V lookup: CDR1 MNHEY, CDR2 SVGAGI. The CDR3 region has the DNA TGTGCCAGCCGAGGACTAGGAACTAACTACGAGCAGTACTTC. This translates into CASRGLGTNYEQYF.

This clonotype turned up a few times. The chain uses TRBV27 and TRBJ2-7, with TRBD1 matching 8 bases. The CDR3 runs 16 residues. CDR1 MNHEY and CDR2 SMNVEV come from the germline V gene (reference sequence). With 4 bases clipped from V and 1 base from J, the junction kept 9 bases outside the gene matches. CDR3 amino acids: CASSSWTGPHSYEQYF. The CDR3 coding sequence is TGTGCCAGCAGTTCATGGACAGGGCCGCATTCCTACGAGCAGTACTTC.

This clonotype was observed a few times. This CDR3 reads CATSDTRQNTDTQYF. The CDR3 DNA is TGTGCCACCAGTGACACCCGACAGAACACAGATACGCAGTATTTT. This chain links TRBV24-1 with TRBJ2-3, with D possibly being TRBD1 (5 bases). Germline-derived CDR1 and CDR2 are KGHDR and SFDVKD. Trimming removed 4 bases at V and 2 bases at J, with 12 bases between. The CDR3 sequence is 15 residues long.

A note on this clonotype: Germline and junction disagree at one end, which may indicate a read error. The rearrangement joins TRBV6-6 to TRBJ1-2; no definite D call. CDR1 MNHNY and CDR2 SVGAGI come from the germline V gene (reference sequence). CDR3 length: 14 amino acids. CDR3 sequence reads: CASSSMSNPYGHTF. CDR3 coding DNA: TGTGCCAGCAGTTCAATGTCCAACCCCTATGGCCACACCTTC.

This chain joins TRBV27 and TRBJ2-3, with D perhaps TRBD2 (6 bases). Trimming took 7 bases from V and 2 from J, leaving 16 bases between them. CDR1 and CDR2 from the germline V gene are MNHEY and SMNVEV (reference sequence). The CDR3 runs to 15 residues. CDR3 protein: CASTSTGLLTDTQYF. The CDR3 region has the DNA TGTGCCAGCACTTCAACGGGACTTCTCACAGATACGCAGTATTTT.

The chain has TRBV9 and TRBJ1-4; a weak D match, TRBD1 (6 bases). V was clipped by 4 bases and J by 3 bases, with 13 bases between them. Germline V CDR1 and CDR2: SGDLS, YYNGEE. This CDR3 contains 15 residues. The CDR3 DNA reads TGTGCCAGCAGCCTAGGGGGGGGCCCTAATGAAAAACTGTTTTTT. This codes for CASSLGGGPNEKLFF.

V is TRBV7-2 and J is TRBJ1-2; D is unclear. Trimming pared 8 bases from V and 8 bases from J, leaving 21 bases between. Germline V gene lookup returns CDR1 SGHTA and CDR2 FQGNSA. The CDR3 has 14 residues. The CDR3 region is CASGRGRDYGGYTF. Written as DNA, the CDR3 is TGTGCCAGCGGCCGCGGTCGGGATTATGGAGGCTACACCTTC. The variable domain in full, with the rest retrieved from reference TRBV7-2 and TRBJ1-2, is GAGVSQSPSNKVTEKGKDVELRCDPISGHTALYWYRQSLGQGLEFLIYFQGNSAPDKSGLPSDRFSAERTGGSVSTLTIQRTQQEDSAVYLCASGRGRDYGGYTFGSGTRLTVV.

The V and J genes are TRBV12-3 or TRBV12-4 and TRBJ2-3; TRBD1 might be the D (5 bases). V shed 7 bases and J shed 4 bases, with 12 bases lying between them. CDR3 length: 13 amino acids. The CDR3 protein is CASTLGRADTQYF. CDR3 nucleotide sequence: TGTGCCAGCACCCTAGGCAGGGCAGATACGCAGTATTTT.

This clonotype is a singleton in its sample. V is TRBV13 and J is TRBJ2-1, with D maybe TRBD1 (6 bases). This CDR3 region has 18 residues. V dropped 4 bases and J dropped 0 bases, with 19 bases sitting between them. Germline loops: CDR1 PRHDT, CDR2 FYEKMQ (reference sequence). The CDR3 sequence: CASSYRSGARGSYNEQFF. The CDR3 nucleotides read TGTGCCAGCAGCTATAGGTCAGGGGCCAGGGGCTCCTACAATGAGCAGTTCTTC.

This clonotype was observed a few times. The chain links TRBV20-1 to TRBJ1-4, with TRBD1 identical over 7 bases. The trim removed 0 bases at V and 8 bases at J, leaving 6 bases unmatched. The germline CDR1 and CDR2 sequences are DFQATT and SNEGSKA (reference sequence). CDR3 length equals 14 residues. Here the CDR3 reads CSARDNRGKEKLFF. The CDR3, as DNA: TGCAGTGCTAGAGATAACAGGGGAAAAGAAAAACTGTTTTTT.

The chain links TRBV20-1 to TRBJ2-1; 11 nucleotides agree with TRBD2. CDR3 length: 15 amino acids. V shed 3 bases, J shed 8 bases, and the junction held 9 bases outside the gene matches. Germline V gives CDR1 DFQATT, CDR2 SNEGSKA (reference sequence). CDR3 nucleotide sequence: TGCAGTGCTAGGAAGGTAGCGGGGGGGCCCCATGAGCAGTTCTTC. Translation gives CSARKVAGGPHEQFF.

This clonotype turned up a few times. This rearrangement joins TRBV6-6 to TRBJ1-2; no clear D. The CDR3 length is 13 residues. V gave up 7 bases and J gave up 2 bases, with 11 bases separating them. Per germline, CDR1 MNHNY and CDR2 SVGAGI (reference sequence). The CDR3 sequence is CASNSDGNYGYTF. Here the CDR3 DNA reads TGTGCCAGCAATTCAGACGGGAACTATGGCTACACCTTC.

V gene TRBV5-5 combines with J gene TRBJ2-1; weak D call: TRBD2 (5 bases). The CDR3 runs 16 residues. V was pared by 1 base and J by 4 bases, with 15 bases between. Germline V gives CDR1 SGHKS, CDR2 YYEKEE (reference sequence). CDR3 bases: TGTGCCAGCAGCTTGATAGTCACTAGTGGGTACAATGAGCAGTTCTTC. Amino acids: CASSLIVTSGYNEQFF.

This clonotype appeared a few times. The V gene is TRBV20-1, the J gene TRBJ2-7; tentatively, D is TRBD2 (6 bases). The CDR3 sequence is 13 residues long. Germline V gene data show CDR1 as DFQATT and CDR2 as SNEGSKA (reference sequence). With 1 base removed from V and 3 bases from J, the gap between germline ends came to 10 bases. The CDR3 reads CSARGGLNYEQYF. CDR3 coding DNA: TGCAGTGCTAGAGGGGGACTGAACTACGAGCAGTACTTC.

CDR3 coding DNA: TGCAGTGCCGAACTAAAACAGGGTCGGACACCCCTCCACTTT. Amino acid sequence: CSAELKQGRTPLHF. V gene TRBV20-1 combines with J gene TRBJ1-6; D might be TRBD1 (6 bases). The V end was cut by 6 bases, the J end by 11 bases, with 20 bases between. The germline V gene encodes CDR1 DFQATT and CDR2 SNEGSKA (reference sequence). CDR3 size: 14 residues.

The CDR3 protein is CSAPRTGQETQYF. In DNA form, the CDR3 reads TGCAGTGCTCCTCGGACAGGCCAAGAGACCCAGTACTTC. The genes are TRBV20-1 and TRBJ2-5; 7 nucleotides align to TRBD1. The junction had 4 bases not matched to a gene; V was cut back by 5 bases and J by 1 base. CDR1 is DFQATT and CDR2 is SNEGSKA in the germline V gene (reference sequence). The CDR3 is 13 amino acids.

In this sample, this clonotype turned up once. The chain links TRBV28 to TRBJ1-1, with D uncertain. Germline lookup yields CDR1 MDHEN and CDR2 SYDVKM. V shed 5 bases and J shed 6 bases, with 10 bases lying between them. The CDR3 is 12 residues long. CDR3 in amino acids: CASSPAGPEAFF. CDR3 DNA sequence: TGTGCCAGCAGTCCGGCAGGCCCTGAAGCTTTCTTT.

Turning to this clonotype: One end of the junction varies from germline; a read error may be responsible. This chain uses TRBV29-1 with TRBJ2-1, with 8 bases lining up with TRBD1. The CDR3 length is 14 residues. Germline CDR1 and CDR2: SQVTM and ANQGSEA. CDR3 sequence (DNA): TGCAGCGTTTGGGGACAGGACTCCTACAGTGAGCAGTTCTTC. The encoded protein is CSVWGQDSYSEQFF.

The table lists this clonotype with a few counts. This sequence joins TRBV3-1 and TRBJ2-1; 9 positions match TRBD2. The J segment lost 7 bases and the V segment lost 0 bases, leaving 4 bases of the junction unmatched. CDR1 is LGHDT, CDR2 YNNKEL, per germline (reference sequence). The CDR3 contains 15 residues. The CDR3 sequence is CASSQDVLAGNEQFF. The CDR3 nucleotides are TGTGCCAGCAGCCAAGATGTCCTAGCGGGGAATGAGCAGTTCTTC.

The chain carries TRBV5-1 and TRBJ1-2; D ambiguous. V was clipped by 4 bases and J by 5 bases, with 3 bases between them. Per the germline V gene, CDR1 is SGHRS and CDR2 is YFSETQ. The CDR3 is 10 amino acids. For the CDR3, the DNA is TGCGCCAGCAGCCAGTATGGCTACACCTTC. This translates into CASSQYGYTF.

This clonotype appeared a few times. This chain uses TRBV27 with TRBJ2-7; no reliable D call. This CDR3 contains 15 residues. V was clipped by 2 bases and J by 7 bases, with 18 bases between them. Germline V gene sequence: CDR1 MNHEY, CDR2 SMNVEV (reference sequence). The CDR3 sequence: CASSLMAPGPREQYF. The CDR3 nucleotides read TGTGCCAGCAGTTTAATGGCCCCGGGCCCTCGGGAGCAGTACTTC.

The chain couples TRBV7-9 to TRBJ2-5, with unresolved D. Trimming left V 1 base short and J 5 bases short, with 5 bases between. CDR3 length: 12 amino acids. The germline V gene encodes CDR1 SEHNR and CDR2 FQNEAQ (reference sequence). The CDR3 here is CASSLGVETQYF. The CDR3 DNA reads as TGTGCCAGCAGCTTAGGGGTCGAGACCCAGTACTTC.

The chain combines TRBV6-1 with TRBJ1-4, with D possibly TRBD1 on 5 matching bases. This CDR3 has 15 amino acids. The V gene lost 0 bases and the J gene lost 8 bases, with 13 bases spanning the gap. Germline-derived CDR1 and CDR2 are MNHNS and SASEGT. In DNA form, the CDR3 reads TGTGCCAGCAGTGAAGCTGTCCTCCGGGGCGAAAAACTGTTTTTT. Its translation is CASSEAVLRGEKLFF.

This clonotype appeared a few times. The chain is built from TRBV7-3 and TRBJ2-1; 12 bases match TRBD2. CDR3 size: 15 residues. Per the germline V gene, CDR1 is SGHTA and CDR2 is FQGTGA. V trimming: 5 bases; J trimming: 8 bases; junction bases outside the gene matches: 7. CDR3 residues: CASSPTSGGWDEQFF. DNA for the CDR3: TGTGCCAGCAGCCCGACTAGCGGGGGCTGGGATGAGCAGTTCTTC.

V and J are TRBV15 and TRBJ2-1, with TRBD2 matching 9 bases. Germline CDR1 LNHNV, CDR2 YYDKDF (reference sequence). Trimming cost V 0 bases and J 15 bases; bases outside gene matches: 12. CDR3 length: 15 amino acids. The CDR3 loop reads CATSRDLASGDPGFF. CDR3 in DNA: TGTGCCACCAGCAGAGATCTAGCTAGCGGGGACCCTGGGTTCTTC.

This clonotype appeared once. This chain links TRBV3-1 with TRBJ2-3; 8 nucleotides align to TRBD2. Germline CDR1 LGHDT, CDR2 YNNKEL (reference sequence). The CDR3 consists of 19 residues. Trimming at V came to 4 bases and at J to 4 bases, leaving 19 bases not matched to a gene. The CDR3 protein is CASSPYGAFSGVRADTQYF. CDR3 DNA: TGTGCCAGCAGCCCTTACGGGGCCTTTAGCGGGGTTCGGGCAGATACGCAGTATTTT.